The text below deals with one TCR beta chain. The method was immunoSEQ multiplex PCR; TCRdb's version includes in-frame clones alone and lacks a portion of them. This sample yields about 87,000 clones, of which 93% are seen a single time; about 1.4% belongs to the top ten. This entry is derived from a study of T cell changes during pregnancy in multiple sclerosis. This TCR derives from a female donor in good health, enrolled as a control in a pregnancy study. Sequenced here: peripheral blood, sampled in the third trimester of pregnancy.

CDR3 sequence: CASSENLAGAYEQYF. CDR3 sequence (DNA): TGTGCCAGCAGTGAAAATCTAGCGGGGGCCTACGAGCAGTACTTC. The chain uses TRBV6-1 and TRBJ2-7, with 10 bases lining up with TRBD2. Germline CDR1 reads MNHNS; CDR2 reads SASEGT. V shed 2 bases, J shed 2 bases, and the junction held 3 bases outside the gene matches. The CDR3 loop spans 15 amino acids.